This T cell receptor (beta chain) was retrieved from a study of CD8+ T cells in alopecia areata. Study observations and caveats: In blood and scalp, many expanded lesional clones persisted during tofacitinib.

V gave up 5 bases and J gave up 4 bases; unmatched junction bases: 4. Germline V gene lookup returns CDR1 SGHNT and CDR2 YENEEA. CDR3 length: 13 residues. Concerning this clone itself: Antigen unknown.

This sample's treatment: oral pan-JAK inhibitor, 5-10 mg twice daily. The study team obtained lesional scalp punch biopsies and peripheral blood from alopecia areata patients. Once RNA had been extracted, it was reverse transcribed into cDNA to act as the sequencing template. Sequencing used immunoSEQ multiplex PCR; TCRdb keeps in-frame clones, though not all of them. The repertoire includes approximately 160,000 clones, around 59% of them detected once, and around 14% sits in the top ten. This TCR derives from a human donor with alopecia areata. The chain carries TRBV11-3 and TRBJ1-2, with 7 positions matching TRBD1. The sequences come from CD4+ T cells sorted from blood, collected at week 24, from a patient treated with tofacitinib. This CDR3 reads CASSPGTVYGYTF. The CDR3 bases are TGTGCCAGCAGCCCCGGGACAGTCTATGGCTACACCTTC. The full variable domain, in which reference TRBV11-3 and TRBJ1-2 provide the parts outside the CDR3, is EAGVVQSPRYKIIEKKQPVAFWCNPISGHNTLYWYLQNLGQGPELLIRYENEEAVDDSQLPKDRFSAERLKGVDSTLKIQPAELGDSAVYLCASSPGTVYGYTFGSGTRLTVV.